This is a list of T cell receptor beta chains from one sample in a study of blood T cells in healthy people across ages. Each CDR3 protein is one row after TCRdb ran MiXCR on the 5' RACE reads. The data hold 1.5 million to 1.9 million distinct CDR3 sequences, with 40% to 45% observed a single time. Input material: blood. These receptors all stem from a woman between 18 and 29 years old in good health. Both conserved end residues are part of each CDR3. The D gene is left open where the match is weak. Clone size is shown for a subset of rows, as once, few, many or a class of expanded clone.

size	V	J	D	CDR3	DNA
.	TRBV20-1	TRBJ1-3	.	CSAKGGKGNTIYF	TGCAGTGCTAAAGGGGGAAAGGGAAACACCATATATTTT
few	TRBV19	TRBJ2-1	TRBD1	CASVGTGSYNEQFF	TGTGCCAGTGTAGGGACAGGTTCCTACAATGAGCAGTTCTTC
few	TRBV6-5	TRBJ2-1	TRBD2	CASSHLVRAGGPNEQFF	TGTGCCAGCAGTCACTTGGTAAGAGCGGGAGGGCCCAATGAGCAGTTCTTC
few	TRBV25-1	TRBJ2-6	.	CASSEQGKDSGANVLTF	TGTGCCAGCAGCGAGCAGGGCAAAGACTCTGGGGCCAACGTCCTGACTTTC
few	TRBV7-2	TRBJ2-7	.	CASSLNQGSEQYF	TGTGCCAGCAGCTTAAACCAGGGCTCCGAGCAGTACTTC
.	TRBV12-3/TRBV12-4	TRBJ2-1	TRBD2	CAIPLSGGSNEQFF	TGTGCCATACCTCTAAGCGGGGGGAGCAATGAGCAGTTCTTC
few	TRBV20-1	TRBJ2-7	TRBD1	CSARDPGTAYEQYF	TGCAGTGCTAGAGATCCCGGGACAGCCTACGAGCAGTACTTC
.	TRBV30	TRBJ1-5	.	CAWSVVGQRDQPQHF	TGTGCCTGGAGTGTAGTAGGGCAGCGGGATCAGCCCCAGCATTTT
once	TRBV20-1	TRBJ1-2	.	CSARETRFTGYGGYTF	TGCAGTGCTAGAGAAACCAGGTTTACAGGTTACGGTGGCTACACCTTC
.	TRBV7-2	TRBJ2-6	.	CASSLSGTRGANVLTF	TGTGCCAGCAGCTTATCCGGGACCCGTGGGGCCAACGTCCTGACTTTC
.	TRBV29-1	TRBJ1-5	.	CSVLTGNNQPQHF	TGCAGCGTCCTCACAGGGAACAATCAGCCCCAGCATTTT
few	TRBV6-1	TRBJ1-5	.	CAVQNNQPQHF	TGTGCCGTACAGAACAATCAGCCCCAGCATTTT
.	TRBV15	TRBJ1-2	TRBD1	CATRAGGALKGYTF	TGTGCCACTCGGGCAGGGGGGGCGCTTAAGGGCTACACCTTC
.	TRBV4-3	TRBJ2-1	TRBD2	CASSQDRGGGVEQFF	TGCGCCAGCAGCCAAGATCGGGGCGGGGGGGTTGAGCAGTTCTTC
.	TRBV7-6	TRBJ2-7	.	CASSFRERGAQPGNEQYF	TGTGCCAGCAGCTTTCGTGAACGGGGGGCCCAACCCGGGAACGAGCAGTACTTC
.	TRBV9	TRBJ2-3	TRBD2	CASSAQAPSGVTDTQYF	TGTGCCAGCAGCGCCCAAGCACCTAGCGGGGTCACAGATACGCAGTATTTT
.	TRBV20-1	TRBJ2-7	.	CSASDSPSSYEQYF	TGCAGTGCTTCGGACAGCCCGAGCTCCTACGAGCAGTACTTC